The following is a TCR beta chain sequence with its context. Its antigen remains unidentified. This sample stems from a study of cytomegalovirus exposure and HLA in healthy donors. General study points: Researchers had no immune exposure information except CMV serostatus available.

The PCR had 60 Vbeta and 13 Jbeta primers. The data were produced by immunoSEQ multiplex PCR, yet TCRdb's version contains in-frame clones alone and is incomplete. The data contain roughly 140,000 clones, approximately 84% of them singletons. J gave up 0 bases and V 0 bases, and 7 bases lay outside the gene matches. The germline V gene encodes CDR1 SGHNT and CDR2 YYREEE (reference sequence). The CDR3 length is 17 residues. Sequences were obtained from PBMCs. The gene calls are TRBV5-4 and TRBJ1-1, with 8 bases identical to TRBD1. This TCR was sampled from a woman aged 60 to 75 in good health and CMV-seropositive. The CDR3 region is CASSLGQGRFMNTEAFF. In DNA, the CDR3 is TGTGCCAGCAGCTTGGGACAGGGGCGATTCATGAACACTGAAGCTTTCTTT. Full variable domain (remainder filled in from reference TRBV5-4 and TRBJ1-1): ETGVTQSPTHLIKTRGQQVTLRCSSQSGHNTVSWYQQALGQGPQFIFQYYREEENGRGNFPPRFSGLQFPNYSSELNVNALELDDSALYLCASSLGQGRFMNTEAFFGQGTRLTVV.